This T cell receptor (beta chain) was obtained from a study of CXCR3-negative and CXCR3-positive naive CD8 T cells. As for this clonotype: The antigen is unknown.

Study results and limitations: CXCR3-positive naive cells carried more hydrophobic TRB CDR3s than CXCR3-negative naive cells did.

This CDR3 is built from 18 residues. Every CD8+ T cell subset underwent triplicate sorting at roughly 300,000 cells apiece. With UMI labels, 5' RACE was used to prepare the TRB cDNA libraries. No DNA is given; TCRdb re-called the 5' RACE reads and lists each CDR3 protein once. The listing records approximately 88,000 distinct CDR3 sequences. V is TRBV12-3 or TRBV12-4 and J is TRBJ2-3; TCRdb's D call, TRBD2, is unchecked because there is no DNA. Sequenced input: naive CXCR3+ CD8+ T cells from blood. Subset reported: CD45RO-CCR7+CD27+CD95- naive CD8+ T cells expressing CXCR3 (TNR3+). The receptor's source is a human donor in good health. Some clones in this sample may be carry-over from other donors' samples. The CDR3 sequence is CASSLPSAGGGSRDTQYF.